The 32 T cell receptor beta chains listed next were all sequenced from one sample in a study of Ad26.COV2.S vaccination and SARS-CoV-2 variants. Described treatment: some 20 received Ad26.COV2.S at low or high dose, single or two shots; several received placebo; per-sample allocation not given. At day 63 after the first vaccine or placebo injection, samples were drawn. Clones were sequenced by immunoSEQ multiplex PCR, and TCRdb holds only the in-frame ones, with some missing. Of some 480,000 clones listed, around nine tenths are singletons. The source material was peripheral blood, sampled in a trial of Ad26.COV2.S vaccine versus placebo. The receptors were gathered from a person between 18 and 65 years old who received the Ad26.COV2.S COVID-19 vaccine or a placebo.

The J gene is TRBJ2-1, the V gene TRBV9; no reliable D call. CDR3 length: 11 residues. Trimming removed 0 bases at V and 9 bases at J, with 4 bases between. CDR1 and CDR2 from the germline V gene are SGDLS and YYNGEE. The CDR3 coding sequence is TGTGCCAGCAGCGTAGAGGGTGAGCAGTTCTTC. This codes for CASSVEGEQFF.

The chain is built from TRBV30 and TRBJ1-5, with D perhaps matching TRBD1 (5 bases). V lost 1 base and J lost 7, with 11 bases in between. The CDR3 spans 13 residues. The V gene's germline CDR1 is GTSNPN and CDR2 SVGIG (reference sequence). The CDR3 reads CAWSAKGSQPQHF. The CDR3 bases are TGTGCCTGGAGTGCGAAGGGGTCACAGCCCCAGCATTTT.

The sample holds a few counts of this clone. V gene TRBV29-1 combines with J gene TRBJ2-7, with D perhaps assigned TRBD1 or TRBD2 (5 bases each). The CDR3 length is 14 residues. V lost 1 base to trimming and J lost 1 base, with 11 bases between them. Germline V gene data show CDR1 as SQVTM and CDR2 as ANQGSEA. CDR3 nucleotide sequence: TGCAGCGTTGAAGTTACAGGACTTTCCTACGAGCAGTACTTC. Translating gives CSVEVTGLSYEQYF.

The gene calls are TRBV27 and TRBJ2-1, with TRBD1 identical over 8 bases. With V trimmed by 9 bases and J by 3 bases, 4 bases remained unmatched. The length of the CDR3 is 13 residues. Germline lookup yields CDR1 MNHEY and CDR2 SMNVEV (reference sequence). For the CDR3, the DNA is TGTGCCAGTTGGGACAGGATCTACAATGAGCAGTTCTTC. This translates into CASWDRIYNEQFF.

The V and J genes are TRBV28 and TRBJ2-1; 9 bases fit TRBD2. This CDR3 is built from 18 residues. Trimming at V came to 5 bases and at J to 2 bases, leaving 13 bases not matched to a gene. Looked up from germline, CDR1 is MDHEN and CDR2 is SYDVKM. CDR3 protein: CASSPPTLAGPPYNEQFF. The CDR3 nucleotides are TGTGCCAGCAGTCCCCCAACCCTAGCGGGACCTCCCTACAATGAGCAGTTCTTC.

V gene TRBV21-1 combines with J gene TRBJ1-1; the DNA was not used to check the table's D call, TRBD1. TRBV21-1 is assigned pseudogene status. The CDR3 consists of 14 residues. The CDR3 protein is CASPPPGEYTEAFF. The CDR3 coding sequence is TGTGCCAGCCCCCCCCCAGGGGAATACACTGAAGCTTTCTTT.

The chain has TRBV11-3 and TRBJ2-3, with a weak D call TRBD2 (7 bases). Germline values: CDR1 SGHNT, CDR2 YENEEA. V was shortened by 5 bases and J by 1 base, with 13 bases between the two germline ends. The length of the CDR3 is 15 residues. The CDR3 loop is CASSQKGGGTDTQYF. CDR3 sequence (DNA): TGTGCCAGCAGCCAGAAAGGGGGGGGCACAGATACGCAGTATTTT.

The rearrangement uses TRBV15 and TRBJ2-7; 9 bases are a match to TRBD1. The length of the CDR3 is 15 residues. Unmatched junction bases numbered 5, after V lost 0 bases and J lost 5 bases. Looked up from germline, CDR1 is LNHNV and CDR2 is YYDKDF (reference sequence). CDR3 bases: TGTGCCACCAGCAGAGATCAGGGACAGGGCCACGAGCAGTACTTC. Translated, it gives CATSRDQGQGHEQYF.

The chain carries TRBV30 and TRBJ2-1, with 8 bases fitting TRBD2. The CDR3 is made up of 15 amino acids. Per the germline V gene, CDR1 is GTSNPN and CDR2 is SVGIG (reference sequence). Germline trimming cut 2 bases from V and 3 bases from J; bases unmatched to any gene: 6. CDR3 loop: CAWSRTSRGYNEQFF. In nucleotides, the CDR3 is TGTGCCTGGAGTCGGACTAGCCGGGGCTACAATGAGCAGTTCTTC. The variable domain in full, with the rest retrieved from reference TRBV30 and TRBJ2-1, is SQTIHQWPATLVQPVGSPLSLECTVEGTSNPNLYWYRQAAGRGLQLLFYSVGIGQISSEVPQNLSASRPQDRQFILSSKKLLLSDSGFYLCAWSRTSRGYNEQFFGPGTRLTVL.

This chain connects TRBV7-2 to TRBJ2-2; a possible D gene is TRBD2 (6 bases). V gave up 1 base and J gave up 5 bases, with 11 bases separating them. Looked up from germline, CDR1 is SGHTA and CDR2 is FQGNSA. This CDR3 contains 15 residues. DNA for the CDR3: TGTGCCAGCAGCTTAGGGCCAGGGAGGACCGGGGAGCTGTTTTTT. It translates to CASSLGPGRTGELFF.

The chain is built from TRBV11-2 and TRBJ2-3, with D perhaps assigned TRBD1 or TRBD2 (6 bases each). The V gene's germline CDR1 is SGHAT and CDR2 FQNNGV. The CDR3 length is 12 residues. V was trimmed by 3 bases and J by 8 bases, leaving 9 bases between them. The CDR3 here is CASSFGGGTQYF. In DNA, the CDR3 is TGTGCCAGCAGCTTTGGAGGGGGTACGCAGTATTTT.

The chain combines TRBV6-6 with TRBJ1-1; D gene unclear. Trimming took off 2 bases at V and 1 base at J, with 11 bases between the two ends. Germline V gene sequence: CDR1 MNHNY, CDR2 SVGAGI (reference sequence). This CDR3 comprises 15 residues. The DNA of the CDR3 is TGTGCCAGCAGTTACGGCTCAAGGACGAACACTGAAGCTTTCTTT. It specifies CASSYGSRTNTEAFF.

This chain uses TRBV6-1 with TRBJ1-1, with D possibly being TRBD1 (5 bases). The CDR3 totals 14 residues. In germline, CDR1 is MNHNS, CDR2 SASEGT. Trimming took 3 bases from V and 0 from J, leaving 8 bases between them. The CDR3 DNA reads TGTGCCAGCAGTGAGGGGGGTCTGAACACTGAAGCTTTCTTT. Encoded protein: CASSEGGLNTEAFF.

V and J are TRBV5-6 and TRBJ2-6; D remains unclear. This CDR3 comprises 16 residues. The V and J ends lost 4 bases and 5 bases respectively, with 16 bases between them. Germline CDR1 and CDR2: SGHDT and YYEEEE. The CDR3 sequence: CASSPAWALRANVLTF. In DNA form, the CDR3 reads TGTGCCAGCAGCCCGGCATGGGCTCTGAGGGCCAACGTCCTGACTTTC.

The V and J genes are TRBV9 and TRBJ2-1; D is perhaps TRBD1 (5 bases). Trimming took 4 bases from V and 8 from J, leaving 19 bases between them. The CDR3 has 15 residues. Looked up from germline, CDR1 is SGDLS and CDR2 is YYNGEE. The CDR3 nucleotides read TGTGCCAGCAGCCGGAGAATTATCCAAGGGGATGAGCAGTTCTTC. It codes for CASSRRIIQGDEQFF.

Points on this clone: Within the sample, other DNA sequences also encode this same CDR3. The rearrangement links TRBV5-4 to TRBJ2-2; tentatively, D is TRBD2 (5 bases). Germline values: CDR1 SGHNT, CDR2 YYREEE (reference sequence). Trimming left V 1 base short and J 1 base short, with 8 bases between. This CDR3 contains 15 residues. CDR3 protein: CASSLTSGNTGELFF. As DNA, the CDR3 is TGTGCCAGCAGCTTGACTAGTGGGAACACCGGGGAGCTGTTTTTT.

J is TRBJ1-1 and V is TRBV28; no reliable D call. Trimming stripped 7 bases from V and 8 bases from J, with 17 bases between. Germline CDR1 MDHEN, CDR2 SYDVKM. The CDR3 consists of 13 residues. The CDR3 loop reads CASTPLAIHEAFF. The CDR3 DNA sequence: TGTGCCAGCACCCCGTTGGCCATTCACGAAGCTTTCTTT.

The chain joins TRBV4-3 to TRBJ1-2; 7 bases match TRBD1. There are 15 residues in the CDR3. Germline-derived CDR1 and CDR2 are LGHNA and YSLEER. V lost 0 bases and J lost 6; bases outside the gene matches: 7. The CDR3 nucleotides read TGCGCCAGCAGCCAAGACCTACAGGGGACCCATGGCTACACCTTC. It specifies CASSQDLQGTHGYTF.

The rearrangement joins TRBV5-5 to TRBJ1-3; 8 bases fit TRBD1. J lost 3 bases, V lost 4 bases, and 9 bases had no gene match. The germline gives CDR1 SGHKS, CDR2 YYEKEE (reference sequence). The CDR3 has 16 amino acids. CDR3 coding DNA: TGTGCCAGCAGCGTAAGGACAGGGTTGGTTGGAAACACCATATATTTT. Translated: CASSVRTGLVGNTIYF. Variable domain in full (rest from reference TRBV5-5 and TRBJ1-3): DAGVTQSPTHLIKTRGQQVTLRCSPISGHKSVSWYQQVLGQGPQFIFQYYEKEERGRGNFPDRFSARQFPNYSSELNVNALLLGDSALYLCASSVRTGLVGNTIYFGEGSWLTVV.

This clone was picked up many times. This chain links TRBV30 with TRBJ1-2; D call uncertain. V lost 3 bases and J lost 8, with 13 bases in between. Germline CDR1 reads GTSNPN; CDR2 reads SVGIG (reference sequence). The CDR3 runs 12 residues. The CDR3 DNA follows: TGTGCCTGGAGCGCCGGGCTTGGGGGCTACACCTTC. Its protein is CAWSAGLGGYTF.

The chain carries TRBV29-1 and TRBJ2-3; D might be TRBD1 (5 bases). The CDR3 runs to 12 residues. Germline V CDR1 and CDR2: SQVTM, ANQGSEA. Trimming pared 3 bases from V and 7 bases from J, leaving 11 bases between. As DNA, the CDR3 is TGCAGCGTTGATACAGGAGCGTATACGCAGTATTTT. Protein: CSVDTGAYTQYF.

The chain combines TRBV28 with TRBJ2-1; 9 nucleotides align to TRBD2. CDR1 and CDR2 from the germline V gene are MDHEN and SYDVKM. V was clipped by 8 bases and J by 5 bases; unmatched bases: 4. The CDR3 extends over 13 amino acids. The CDR3 reads CASSGLADNEQFF. The CDR3 DNA follows: TGTGCCAGCTCGGGACTAGCAGACAATGAGCAGTTCTTC.

The chain couples TRBV27 to TRBJ2-2; unclear D gene. The CDR3 covers 12 residues. Germline-derived CDR1 and CDR2 are MNHEY and SMNVEV (reference sequence). V shed 5 bases and J shed 7 bases, with 8 bases lying between them. This chain's CDR3 is CASSRSIGELFF. The CDR3 DNA sequence: TGTGCCAGCAGTCGGAGTATCGGGGAGCTGTTTTTT.

Written as DNA, the CDR3 is TGTGCCAGCAGCCAAGCTCGAGGGGGCCGTAAGTACTTC. This encodes CASSQARGGRKYF. The V and J genes are TRBV3-1 (or the pseudogene TRBV3-2) and TRBJ2-7; TRBD1 aligns across 7 bases. The J segment lost 11 bases and the V segment lost 1 base, leaving 8 bases of the junction unmatched. In germline, CDR1 is LGHDT, CDR2 YNNKEL (reference sequence). CDR3 length: 13 amino acids.

This clone was counted once. The chain joins TRBV12-3 or TRBV12-4 to TRBJ2-2, with a possible D match to TRBD2 (6 bases). The CDR3 contains 12 residues. The V end lost 5 bases, the J end lost 7 bases, and 8 bases lay between the germline ends. As DNA, the CDR3 is TGTGCCAGCAGTAACGGGGGCGGGGAGCTGTTTTTT. Protein sequence: CASSNGGGELFF.

V gene TRBV27 combines with J gene TRBJ2-4; the D gene could be TRBD1 or TRBD2 (5 bases each). The CDR3 length is 15 residues. CDR1 and CDR2 (germline): MNHEY, SMNVEV (reference sequence). Trimming stripped 3 bases from V and 4 bases from J, with 13 bases between. The DNA of the CDR3 is TGTGCCAGCAGTTTTATCGGGGACGCAAAAAACATTCAGTACTTC. The encoded protein is CASSFIGDAKNIQYF.

The chain recombines TRBV7-2 with TRBJ2-7; 9 nucleotides match TRBD2. CDR1 and CDR2 (germline): SGHTA, FQGNSA. The CDR3 loop spans 15 amino acids. With V trimmed by 1 base and J by 1 base, 2 bases remained unmatched. The CDR3 protein is CASSLDLAGSYEQYF. The CDR3 DNA follows: TGTGCCAGCAGCTTAGACCTAGCGGGGTCCTACGAGCAGTACTTC. Full variable domain (outside the CDR3, taken from reference TRBV7-2 and TRBJ2-7): GAGVSQSPSNKVTEKGKDVELRCDPISGHTALYWYRQSLGQGLEFLIYFQGNSAPDKSGLPSDRFSAERTGGSVSTLTIQRTQQEDSAVYLCASSLDLAGSYEQYFGPGTRLTVT.

CDR3 in amino acids: CASSFYSNLDYSNQPQHF. The CDR3 nucleotides read TGTGCCAGCAGTTTCTATTCCAATTTAGATTATAGCAATCAGCCCCAGCATTTT. J is TRBJ1-5 and V is TRBV6-2 or TRBV6-3; D not certain. CDR1 MNHEY and CDR2 SVGEGT come from the germline V gene. V shed 4 bases and J shed 0 bases, with 19 bases lying between them. The CDR3 length is 18 residues.

The chain employs TRBV6-2 or TRBV6-3 and TRBJ2-3; 7 bases fit TRBD2. The CDR3 totals 15 residues. CDR1 is MNHEY, CDR2 SVGEGT, per germline. The junction had 8 bases not matched to a gene; V was cut back by 4 bases and J by 4 bases. The DNA of the CDR3 is TGTGCCAGCAGTTTTGGGCGGGAGTTAGCAGATACGCAGTATTTT. Its translation is CASSFGRELADTQYF.

The chain joins TRBV16 to TRBJ2-1; D remains unclear. V was shortened by 5 bases and J by 0 bases, with 11 bases between the two germline ends. In germline, CDR1 is KGHSY, CDR2 FQNENV. This CDR3 is built from 15 residues. CDR3 loop: CASSSRISSYNEQFF. Written as DNA, the CDR3 is TGTGCCAGCAGCTCACGGATTAGCTCCTACAATGAGCAGTTCTTC.

The V and J genes are TRBV19 and TRBJ2-3, with 12 bases fitting TRBD1. Germline loops: CDR1 LNHDA, CDR2 SQIVND (reference sequence). The V gene end was trimmed by 3 bases and the J gene end by 4 bases; junction bases not matched to a gene: 2. This CDR3 is 15 amino acids long. CDR3 sequence: CASSMGTGGADTQYF. CDR3 DNA sequence: TGTGCCAGTAGTATGGGGACAGGGGGCGCAGATACGCAGTATTTT.

This chain links TRBV4-3 with TRBJ2-7, with D possibly TRBD2 on 6 matching bases. The CDR3 spans 15 residues. V dropped 3 bases and J dropped 0 bases, with 12 bases sitting between them. Germline V gene data show CDR1 as LGHNA and CDR2 as YSLEER. Written as DNA, the CDR3 is TGCGCCAGCAGCCAGGGACTTGGGAGCTCCTACGAGCAGTACTTC. It is translated as CASSQGLGSSYEQYF.